The clone carrying this T cell receptor (beta chain) was seen repeatedly, ten times or more. The antigen remains unidentified. Trimming left V 2 bases short and J 0 bases short, with 11 bases between. The CDR3 totals 16 residues. The sample originates from a study of identical twins. Addition of a universal primer site occurred through template switching, and cDNA carried unique molecular identifiers. TCRdb re-derived calls from the 5' RACE reads in MiXCR, one entry per CDR3 protein. The profile shows 240,000 or so distinct CDR3 sequences, approximately 7% of them singletons. Overall study results and limits: Possibly, invariant MAIT and iNKT cells partly confounded zero-insertion analyses. The analysis was cross-sectional rather than longitudinal within donors. For monozygotic twins, models underestimated out-of-frame TCR alpha sharing.

These data also featured in a second study, about yellow fever vaccine responses in identical twins.

The material sequenced was memory (CD45RO+) T cells sorted from blood. This TCR derives from a woman younger than 30 in good health. The J gene is TRBJ1-3, the V gene TRBV12-3 or TRBV12-4; D not resolved. The CDR3 loop reads CASSLHSQSSGNTIYF. The CDR3 nucleotides are TGTGCCAGCAGTTTACACAGCCAGAGCTCTGGAAACACCATATATTTT.